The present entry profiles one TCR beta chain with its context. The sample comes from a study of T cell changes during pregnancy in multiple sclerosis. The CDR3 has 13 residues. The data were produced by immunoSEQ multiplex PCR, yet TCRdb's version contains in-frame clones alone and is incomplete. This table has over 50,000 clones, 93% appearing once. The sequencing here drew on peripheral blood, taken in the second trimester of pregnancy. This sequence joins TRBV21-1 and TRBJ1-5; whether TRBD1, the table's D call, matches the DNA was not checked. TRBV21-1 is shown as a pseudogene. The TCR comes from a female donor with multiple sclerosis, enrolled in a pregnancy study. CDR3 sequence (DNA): TGTGCCAGCAGCAATGGCAGCAATCAGCCCCAGCATTTT. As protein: CASSNGSNQPQHF.